This T cell receptor beta chain stems from a study of blood T cell repertoires in COVID-19. The overall study: Collection of acute and convalescent COVID-19 samples took place in the United States, Italy and Spain. From T cells, B-cell-depleted T cells, or PBMCs came the material, which was cDNA or gDNA.

Assignments of participants to cohorts depended upon their own reported clinical history. The germline V gene has CDR1 SGHNT and CDR2 YENEEA. Trimming cost V 1 base and J 0 bases, with 8 bases left between them. This CDR3 is built from 15 residues. Per the authors' pipeline: Estimation of nucleated cell counts relied on the amplification of reference gene primers. Using immunoSEQ multiplex PCR, the repertoire was profiled, and TCRdb retains in-frame clones only, with some absent. The D gene and trimming were derived from the DNA, and the V and J assignments and clone size from that table. The sample holds about 180,000 clones, roughly 89% seen once.

The specimen was PBMCs or T cells enriched from blood (not recorded which). This sequence was found in a woman aged 40 to 50 with acute COVID-19. The gene calls are TRBV11-3 and TRBJ2-3, with TRBD1 as a possible D gene (5 bases). CDR3 in DNA: TGTGCCAGCAGCTTAGGACAGCAGAGCACAGATACGCAGTATTTT. It yields the protein CASSLGQQSTDTQYF.